This T cell receptor beta chain is from a study of control samples from healthy donors and cancer patients. Assay used: immunoSEQ multiplex PCR; TCRdb lists only in-frame clones, some missing. Of about 57,000 clones in the sample, about 91% are singletons; the top ten hold 0.8% to 1%. This TCR was sampled from a man younger than 40 with colorectal cancer. Specimen: PBMCs.

The CDR3 DNA reads as TGTGCCAGCAGCTTTCGACAGGCAAGGGGAGGGAACAATGAGCAGTTCTTC. Translating gives CASSFRQARGGNNEQFF. This chain uses TRBV7-2 with TRBJ2-1, with a weak D call TRBD2 (7 bases). The V gene's germline CDR1 is SGHTA and CDR2 FQGNSA. The CDR3 sequence is 17 residues long. Trimming took off 3 bases at V and 5 bases at J, with 20 bases between the two ends.